This TCR beta chain was found in a study of identical twins. Broader study findings: Models underpredicted monozygotic twin sharing of out-of-frame TCR alpha. Clonotypes of the beta chain that were abundant in cord blood carried fewer insertions (memory repertoires showed none).

Remarks on this clonotype: Its antigen is as yet unknown.

Addition of a universal primer site occurred through template switching, and cDNA carried unique molecular identifiers. TCRdb processed the 5' RACE reads anew with MiXCR; each CDR3 protein has one entry. The sample consists of around 680,000 distinct CDR3 sequences, roughly 8% of them appearing once. These same records also appear under a second study, on yellow fever vaccine responses in identical twins.

The sample comprised PBMCs. This TCR was sampled from a woman younger than 35 in good health.

In nucleotides, the CDR3 is TGTGCCACCAGTGATTATGAGGGTATCATTACAGATACGCAGTATTTT. Protein: CATSDYEGIITDTQYF. The V gene is TRBV24-1, the J gene TRBJ2-3; D is possibly TRBD2 (5 bases). Looked up from germline, CDR1 is KGHDR and CDR2 is SFDVKD. The CDR3 has 16 residues. Deletions cut 2 bases from V and 3 bases from J, with 14 bases between.